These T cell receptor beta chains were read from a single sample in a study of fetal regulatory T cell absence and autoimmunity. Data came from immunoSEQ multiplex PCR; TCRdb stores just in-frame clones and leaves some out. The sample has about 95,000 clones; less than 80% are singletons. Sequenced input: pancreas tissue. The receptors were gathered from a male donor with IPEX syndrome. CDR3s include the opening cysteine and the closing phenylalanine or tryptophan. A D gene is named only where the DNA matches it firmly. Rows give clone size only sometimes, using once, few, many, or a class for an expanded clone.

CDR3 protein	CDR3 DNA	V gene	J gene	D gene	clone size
CASSLGLAGVFQNHF	TGTGCCAGCAGCTTGGGACTAGCGGGAGTGTTTCAGAACCACTTC	TRBV5-5	TRBJ2-7	TRBD2	NA
CASSFVQHNSPLHF	TGTGCCAGCAGCTTCGTACAGCATAATTCACCCCTCCACTTT	TRBV5-5	TRBJ1-6	NA	NA
CASAGQGIYEQYF	TGTGCCAGCGCAGGACAGGGGATCTACGAGCAGTACTTC	TRBV27	TRBJ2-7	TRBD1	few
CASSLEASGTSSYEQYF	TGCGCCAGCAGCTTGGAGGCTAGCGGGACGAGCTCCTACGAGCAGTACTTC	TRBV5-1	TRBJ2-7	TRBD2	NA
CASSLSRTGKDTQYF	TGTGCCAGCAGTTTATCCCGGACAGGGAAAGATACGCAGTATTTT	TRBV27	TRBJ2-3	TRBD1	NA
CASGLSGNTEAFF	TGTGCTAGTGGTTTGAGCGGGAACACTGAAGCTTTCTTT	TRBV12-5	TRBJ1-1	NA	NA
CSVEDILPLNTEAFF	TGCAGCGTTGAAGATATACTTCCCTTGAACACTGAAGCTTTCTTT	TRBV29-1	TRBJ1-1	NA	NA
CASSLRQYTEAFF	TGTGCCAGCAGCTTACGTCAGTATACTGAAGCTTTCTTT	TRBV11-3	TRBJ1-1	NA	NA
CASNKGASKHF	TGTGCCAGCAACAAAGGGGCAAGCAAGCATTTT	TRBV21-1	TRBJ1-5	NA	once
CASRQGAGETQYF	TGTGCCAGCAGACAGGGGGCGGGAGAGACCCAGTACTTC	TRBV6-5	TRBJ2-5	TRBD1	NA
CASSGLTPGGIADTQYF	TGTGCCAGCAGTGGCCTTACACCGGGGGGGATCGCAGATACGCAGTATTTT	TRBV6-1	TRBJ2-3	TRBD2	NA
CASSPPSGTGELFF	TGTGCCAGCAGCCCCCCTAGTGGCACCGGGGAGCTGTTTTTT	TRBV11-3	TRBJ2-2	NA	NA
CASSLGDGGSYGYTF	TGCGCCAGCAGCTTGGGGGACGGTGGGAGCTATGGCTACACCTTC	TRBV5-1	TRBJ1-2	NA	once
CAIKGTGLSYEQYF	TGTGCCATCAAGGGGACAGGGCTCTCCTACGAGCAGTACTTC	TRBV10-3	TRBJ2-7	TRBD1	once
CASSSTRRHEQYF	TGTGCCAGCAGCTCGACTAGGCGACACGAGCAGTACTTC	TRBV2	TRBJ2-7	NA	few
CASSTAAIAGGTDTQYF	TGTGCCAGCAGCACAGCGGCCATAGCGGGGGGCACAGATACGCAGTATTTT	TRBV7-6	TRBJ2-3	TRBD2	NA
CAWSARAFSYEQYF	TGTGCCTGGAGTGCCCGGGCCTTCTCCTACGAGCAGTACTTC	TRBV30	TRBJ2-7	NA	NA
CASSASRTAYGYTF	TGTGCCAGCAGTGCATCCCGAACAGCCTATGGCTACACCTTC	TRBV9	TRBJ1-2	NA	NA
CASSEGAYYGYTF	TGTGCCAGCAGTGAAGGAGCTTACTATGGCTACACCTTC	TRBV2	TRBJ1-2	NA	few
CASSRDPRVTYEQYF	TGCGCCAGCAGCCGCGACCCCCGCGTAACCTACGAGCAGTACTTC	TRBV5-1	TRBJ2-7	NA	NA
CASGLAGYSYNEQFF	TGTGCCAGCGGACTAGCGGGTTACTCCTACAATGAGCAGTTCTTC	TRBV14	TRBJ2-1	TRBD2	NA
CASSQILAGQETQYF	TGCGCCAGCAGCCAAATCCTAGCGGGGCAAGAGACCCAGTACTTC	TRBV4-1	TRBJ2-5	TRBD2	NA
CASSISNQPQHF	TGTGCCAGTAGTATAAGCAATCAGCCCCAGCATTTT	TRBV19	TRBJ1-5	NA	few
CAWSQDMNTEAFF	TGTGCCTGGTCTCAGGACATGAACACTGAAGCTTTCTTT	TRBV30	TRBJ1-1	NA	few
CSVAGQGRGGYTF	TGCAGCGTTGCGGGACAGGGAAGGGGGGGCTACACCTTC	TRBV29-1	TRBJ1-2	TRBD1	NA
CATSRRRGETDTQYF	TGTGCCACCAGCAGACGGCGGGGGGAGACAGATACGCAGTATTTT	TRBV15	TRBJ2-3	TRBD2	NA
CASSPRGRMGYTDTQYF	TGTGCCAGCAGCCCCCGGGGGCGCATGGGGTACACAGATACGCAGTATTTT	TRBV7-6	TRBJ2-3	NA	NA
CASSVGGTGVSYEQYF	TGTGCCAGCAGCGTAGGGGGGACAGGAGTTTCCTACGAGCAGTACTTC	TRBV9	TRBJ2-7	TRBD1	once
CASSLRVSGNTIYF	TGTGCCAGCAGCTTACGGGTCTCTGGAAACACCATATATTTT	TRBV13	TRBJ1-3	NA	NA
CASRDNNQPQHF	TGTGCCAGCAGGGACAACAATCAGCCCCAGCATTTT	TRBV6-1	TRBJ1-5	NA	NA
CASSLESPYGYTF	TGTGCCAGCAGCTTAGAAAGTCCCTATGGCTACACCTTC	TRBV11-2	TRBJ1-2	NA	NA
CATSRDLRETQYF	TGTGCCACCAGCAGAGATCTCAGGGAGACCCAGTACTTC	TRBV15	TRBJ2-5	NA	once
CASSLRFRWLAGGWSYNEQFF	TGTGCCAGCAGTTTAAGGTTTAGGTGGCTAGCGGGAGGATGGTCCTACAATGAGCAGTTCTTC	TRBV27	TRBJ2-1	TRBD2	NA
CASSPTYRERRNTIYF	TGTGCCAGCAGCCCAACATACAGGGAAAGGAGAAACACCATATATTTT	TRBV5-5	TRBJ1-3	NA	NA
CASSLDRGPHEQYF	TGTGCCAGCAGCCTGGACAGGGGGCCCCACGAGCAGTACTTC	TRBV6-1	TRBJ2-7	TRBD1	once
CAWKGFVGSSYEQYF	TGTGCCTGGAAGGGTTTCGTCGGGAGCTCCTACGAGCAGTACTTC	TRBV30	TRBJ2-7	NA	NA
CASSYSQGNSPLHF	TGTGCCAGCAGTTACTCACAGGGTAATTCACCCCTCCACTTT	TRBV6-6	TRBJ1-6	NA	few
CASSLGLVGRTYEQYF	TGTGCCAGCAGCTTGGGACTAGTGGGTCGTACGTACGAGCAGTACTTC	TRBV5-8	TRBJ2-7	NA	NA
CASSLGGPGGTDTQYF	TGTGCCAGCAGCTTAGGGGGGCCAGGGGGCACAGATACGCAGTATTTT	TRBV7-2	TRBJ2-3	NA	NA
CASTRQITDTQYF	TGTGCCAGCACCAGACAGATCACAGATACGCAGTATTTT	TRBV6-6	TRBJ2-3	NA	NA
CAINSDLAPVDEQFF	TGTGCCATCAATTCCGATCTAGCGCCGGTAGATGAGCAGTTCTTC	TRBV10-3	TRBJ2-1	NA	NA
CASSVKLAGQETQYF	TGTGCCAGCAGCGTCAAACTAGCGGGGCAAGAGACCCAGTACTTC	TRBV9	TRBJ2-5	TRBD2	NA
CASSPVKSDTQYF	TGTGCCAGCTCACCAGTGAAGTCAGATACGCAGTATTTT	TRBV18	TRBJ2-3	NA	NA
CASSSSGNYGYTF	TGTGCCAGCAGCTCATCAGGGAACTATGGCTACACCTTC	TRBV5-4	TRBJ1-2	NA	few
CASSPRDRVDNEQFF	TGCGCCAGCAGCCCCCGGGACAGGGTGGACAATGAGCAGTTCTTC	TRBV4-1	TRBJ2-1	TRBD1	NA